The sequence of this TCR beta chain was determined in a study of cytomegalovirus exposure and HLA in healthy donors. V was clipped by 5 bases and J by 7 bases; unmatched bases: 8. The CDR3 runs 15 residues. Germline loops: CDR1 SGHNT, CDR2 YENEEA. This clone was seen more than once but under ten times. PCR was performed using 60 Vbeta and 13 Jbeta primers. Libraries were prepared by immunoSEQ multiplex PCR; TCRdb keeps only in-frame clonotypes and omits some of them. This sample yields some 100,000 clones, of which approximately 75% are seen a single time; about 2.1% belongs to the top ten. The sequence was obtained from a woman aged 35 to 49 in good health and CMV-seronegative. The chain employs TRBV11-3 and TRBJ2-2, with 9 bases fitting TRBD1. The sequenced material came from PBMCs. Here the CDR3 DNA reads TGTGCCAGCAGCGAGCGACAGGGGGGAGGCGGGGAGCTGTTTTTT. Residues: CASSERQGGGGELFF.